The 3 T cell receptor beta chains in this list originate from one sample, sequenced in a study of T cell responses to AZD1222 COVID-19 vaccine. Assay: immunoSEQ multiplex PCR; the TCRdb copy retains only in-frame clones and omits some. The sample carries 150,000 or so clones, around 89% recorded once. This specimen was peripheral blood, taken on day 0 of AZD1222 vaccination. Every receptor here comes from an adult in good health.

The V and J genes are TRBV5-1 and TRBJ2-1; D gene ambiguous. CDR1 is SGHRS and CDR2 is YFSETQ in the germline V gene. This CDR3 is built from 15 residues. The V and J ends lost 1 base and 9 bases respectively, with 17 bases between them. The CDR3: CASSLFSSPFREQFF. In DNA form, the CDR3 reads TGCGCCAGCAGCTTGTTTTCTTCCCCCTTCCGTGAGCAGTTCTTC.

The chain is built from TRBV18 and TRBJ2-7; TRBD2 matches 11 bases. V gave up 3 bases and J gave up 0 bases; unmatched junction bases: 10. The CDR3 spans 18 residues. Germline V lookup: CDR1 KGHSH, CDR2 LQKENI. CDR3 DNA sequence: TGTGCCAGCTCACCGCGACCGACTAGCGGGGTCAGCTCCTACGAGCAGTACTTC. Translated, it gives CASSPRPTSGVSSYEQYF. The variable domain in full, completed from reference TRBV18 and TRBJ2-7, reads NAGVMQNPRHLVRRRGQEARLRCSPMKGHSHVYWYRQLPEEGLKFMVYLQKENIIDESGMPKERFSAEFPKEGPSILRIQQVVRGDSAAYFCASSPRPTSGVSSYEQYFGPGTRLTVT.

CDR3 DNA: TGTGCCAGTAGTATAGATAGGGGAAATCAGCCCCAGCATTTT. Translating it yields CASSIDRGNQPQHF. The genes are TRBV19 and TRBJ1-5; perhaps TRBD1 as D (5 bases). CDR3 length equals 14 residues. The germline V and J ends were trimmed by 0 bases and 4 bases, with 7 bases remaining between them. CDR1 and CDR2 from the germline V gene are LNHDA and SQIVND (reference sequence).